This T cell receptor beta chain was observed in a study of metastatic and nonmetastatic thyroid tumors. Across the whole study: Comparative analysis of repertoires was undertaken across blood and tumor or nodule tissue obtained from malignant and benign thyroid patients.

This clone was picked up many times. Its cognate antigen is unknown. Findings and limits, study-wide: Within blood and tumor, benign nodules reportedly had significantly lower TCR beta diversity than malignant thyroid tumors did.

Patients had received no treatment of any kind before thyroid surgery. The CDR3 has 14 residues. V lost 1 base, J lost 4 bases, and 11 bases lay in between. The germline CDR1 and CDR2 sequences are MNHNS and SASEGT. As handled by the study authors: Clinicopathological groups supplied CDR3 differences that were used to build a distant-metastasis classifier for papillary thyroid cancer. MiXCR re-clonotyped the PCR reads for TCRdb. The V and J calls, along with clone size, are taken from TCRdb and not from the paper's own processing. The sample comprises some 90,000 clones, about 9.1% of which are singletons, and around 8.5% rests with the top ten.

The source material was blood. The genes are TRBV6-1 and TRBJ2-7; D possibly corresponds to TRBD1 (5 bases). This clonotype was obtained from a female donor with papillary thyroid cancer or a benign thyroid nodule (not recorded which). Some clones in this sample may be carry-over from other donors' samples. CDR3 nucleotide sequence: TGTGCCAGCAGTGAAGGCGGACAAAATTACGAGCAGTACTTC. As protein: CASSEGGQNYEQYF.